The clone carrying this TCR beta chain was picked up a small number of times. The target antigen is unknown. This sample was included in a study of T-cell reconstitution after alpha-beta-depleted transplantation in children. Study findings and constraints: About two months after transplant, alpha-beta T cells reportedly came from several hundred expanded graft clones. Where some patients showed high TCRbeta diversity at day 60, it came from recipient T cells and thymic progenitors that had survived. Newly made T cells mostly supplied T-cell counts and diversity one year after transplant.

Unique molecular identifiers were incorporated when the TCRbeta library was constructed. TCRdb re-called the PCR reads through MiXCR, storing one row per CDR3 protein. The data show 500,000 or so distinct CDR3 sequences, 10% to 12% seen once. The sample in question was PBMCs, mostly from graft donor cells, obtained 180 days after TCRalphabeta/CD19-depleted stem cell transplant. This TCR derives from a female patient aged 2-15 years who had a stem cell transplant for aplastic anemia, so the T cells may come from the graft donor.

The CDR3 nucleotides are TGTGCCAGCAACCTCGGGGCCTCCTACAATGAGCAGTTCTTC. It translates to CASNLGASYNEQFF. The rearrangement links TRBV6-5 to TRBJ2-1; the D gene could be TRBD1 or TRBD2 (5 bases each). Trimming removed 7 bases at V and 0 bases at J, with 10 bases between. This CDR3 has 14 amino acids. From germline, CDR1 is MNHEY and CDR2 SVGAGI.